A selection of T cell receptor beta chains follows, all from one sample in a study of T cell responses to AZD1222 COVID-19 vaccine. Produced via immunoSEQ multiplex PCR; TCRdb's table is partial and in-frame only. The sample has about 96,000 clones, about 88% seen once. Specimen: peripheral blood, collected on day 0 of AZD1222 vaccination. The receptor source for this set is an adult in good health. CDR3s include the opening cysteine and the closing phenylalanine or tryptophan. A D gene is named only where the DNA matches it firmly. Not every row has a clone size; where given, it reads once, few, many or a size class.

TRBJ2-1 TRBV10-3 TRBD2 many CAISESMAGAYNEQFF TGTGCCATCAGTGAGTCGATGGCGGGGGCCTACAATGAGCAGTTCTTC
TRBJ1-1 TRBV3-1/TRBV3-2 TRBD1 . CASSQETGERNTEAFF TGTGCCAGCAGCCAGGAGACAGGGGAGAGGAACACTGAAGCTTTCTTT
TRBJ1-5 TRBV5-6 . . CASEQGAHQPQHF TGTGCCAGCGAGCAAGGTGCGCATCAGCCCCAGCATTTT
TRBJ1-1 TRBV11-1 . . CASKEGYNEAFF TGTGCCAGCAAGGAGGGTTATAATGAAGCTTTCTTT
TRBJ2-7 TRBV28 TRBD2 once CASRSGGTYEQYF TGTGCCAGCAGGTCGGGAGGTACCTACGAGCAGTACTTC
TRBJ1-2 TRBV7-9 TRBD1 . CASSFGDRGGYTF TGTGCCAGCAGCTTTGGGGACAGGGGTGGCTACACCTTC
TRBJ2-5 TRBV3-1/TRBV3-2 TRBD2 . CASSQGTSRYQETQYF TGTGCCAGCAGCCAGGGGACTAGCAGGTACCAAGAGACCCAGTACTTC
TRBJ1-4 TRBV2 TRBD1 few CASSDPGQGREKLFF TGTGCCAGCAGTGACCCAGGACAGGGTCGTGAAAAACTGTTTTTT
TRBJ2-1 TRBV10-3 . . CAISEGVAGATYNEQFF TGTGCCATCAGTGAAGGGGTCGCGGGGGCCACCTACAATGAGCAGTTCTTC
TRBJ1-6 TRBV6-1 TRBD1 . CASSEALQGASHSPLHF TGTGCCAGCAGTGAAGCGTTACAGGGGGCTTCCCATTCACCCCTCCACTTT
TRBJ2-7 TRBV27 . . CASSPTPRAGYEQYF TGTGCCAGCAGTCCGACCCCCCGTGCGGGGTACGAGCAGTACTTC
TRBJ2-2 TRBV2 TRBD2 . CASVGLAGSGGELFF TGTGCCAGCGTAGGACTAGCGGGATCCGGCGGGGAGCTGTTTTTT
TRBJ1-3 TRBV7-9 TRBD1 . CASSSKSPGQGGTGNTIYF TGTGCCAGCAGCTCGAAATCCCCGGGACAGGGGGGAACTGGAAACACCATATATTTT
TRBJ1-2 TRBV28 TRBD1 . CASRRTGNPYGYTF TGTGCCAGCAGGCGGACAGGAAACCCCTATGGCTACACCTTC
TRBJ2-1 TRBV12-3/TRBV12-4 TRBD1 . CASTPPGQRQFF TGTGCCAGCACTCCCCCGGGACAGCGGCAGTTCTTC
TRBJ2-7 TRBV2 . . CASSAPGSGSYEQYF TGTGCCAGCAGTGCGCCTGGTTCGGGCTCCTACGAGCAGTACTTC
TRBJ1-1 TRBV3-1/TRBV3-2 TRBD1 . CASRYRGSEAFF TGTGCCAGCAGATACAGGGGGTCCGAAGCTTTCTTT
TRBJ1-4 TRBV6-5 TRBD1 . CASSYGTGVEEKLFF TGTGCCAGCAGTTATGGGACAGGGGTAGAGGAAAAACTGTTTTTT
TRBJ2-1 TRBV7-9 TRBD1 . CASSKPGQRFWGEQFF TGTGCCAGCAGCAAGCCGGGACAGAGGTTTTGGGGTGAGCAGTTCTTC
TRBJ2-1 TRBV9 TRBD1 . CASRPGTGTSEQFF TGTGCCAGCAGACCCGGGACAGGGACAAGTGAGCAGTTCTTC
TRBJ1-2 TRBV14 . . CASSHGGADGYTF TGTGCCAGCAGCCACGGGGGGGCAGATGGCTACACCTTC
TRBJ1-5 TRBV19 TRBD1 . CASSIGTGWSNQPQHF TGTGCCAGTAGTATAGGGACAGGGTGGAGCAATCAGCCCCAGCATTTT
TRBJ1-2 TRBV27 . . CASSLRGYGYTF TGTGCCAGCAGTTTAAGGGGCTATGGCTACACCTTC
TRBJ1-6 TRBV19 . . CASSIGANSYNSPLHF TGTGCCAGTAGTATTGGGGCAAATTCCTATAATTCACCCCTCCACTTT
TRBJ1-3 TRBV7-2 . . CASSPPGGGSSGNTIYF TGTGCCAGCAGCCCCCCCGGGGGAGGGAGCTCTGGAAACACCATATATTTT
TRBJ1-4 TRBV27 . once CASSSRQEKLFF TGTGCCAGCAGTTCAAGACAGGAAAAACTGTTTTTT
TRBJ2-6 TRBV7-2 TRBD2 few CASSLEVSGGPGANVLTF TGTGCCAGCAGCTTAGAAGTTAGCGGGGGTCCTGGGGCCAACGTCCTGACTTTC
TRBJ1-2 TRBV19 TRBD1 . CASRIRDRVYGYTF TGTGCCAGTAGGATTCGGGACAGGGTCTATGGCTACACCTTC
TRBJ1-6 TRBV6-6 TRBD1 . CASSHGQGGSPLHF TGTGCCAGCAGCCATGGACAGGGAGGTTCACCCCTCCACTTT
TRBJ2-7 TRBV5-5 . once CASSLLDSFYEQYF TGTGCCAGCAGCTTGTTGGACAGCTTCTACGAGCAGTACTTC
TRBJ1-1 TRBV6-4 . once CASSAEGHQNTEAFF TGTGCCAGCAGTGCAGAGGGACATCAGAACACTGAAGCTTTCTTT
TRBJ1-2 TRBV5-4 . . CASSLDGDYGYTF TGTGCCAGCAGCTTGGACGGTGATTATGGCTACACCTTC
TRBJ1-3 TRBV19 . . CASSTTSGNTIYF TGTGCCAGTAGTACGACCTCTGGAAACACCATATATTTT
TRBJ2-7 TRBV7-8 TRBD2 . CATSGTSVMSYEQYF TGTGCCACCTCCGGGACTAGCGTTATGTCCTACGAGCAGTACTTC
TRBJ2-7 TRBV10-1 . few CASSETVFLGHYEQYF TGCGCCAGCAGTGAGACAGTTTTCTTGGGGCACTACGAGCAGTACTTC
TRBJ1-5 TRBV19 TRBD1 . CASSTPTGDYQPQHF TGTGCCAGTAGTACCCCCACAGGGGACTATCAGCCCCAGCATTTT
TRBJ1-1 TRBV11-2 . few CASSLAVEAFF TGTGCCAGCAGCTTAGCAGTTGAAGCTTTCTTT
TRBJ1-4 TRBV18 TRBD1 . CASSPSPGTGDNEKLFF TGTGCCAGCTCACCAAGCCCCGGGACAGGGGACAATGAAAAACTGTTTTTT
TRBJ1-1 TRBV19 TRBD1 . CASSKTGYGTEAFF TGTGCCAGTAGTAAGACAGGGTATGGCACTGAAGCTTTCTTT
TRBJ2-7 TRBV10-3 . . CAISEDLPDEQYF TGTGCCATCAGTGAGGATCTCCCCGACGAGCAGTACTTC
TRBJ1-5 TRBV15 . . CATSRDSQSSNQPQHF TGTGCCACCAGCAGAGACTCGCAGAGTAGCAATCAGCCCCAGCATTTT
TRBJ1-2 TRBV3-1/TRBV3-2 TRBD1 . CASSQGGTGYGYTF TGTGCCAGCAGCCAAGGTGGGACAGGGTATGGCTACACCTTC
TRBJ2-5 TRBV7-2 TRBD2 . CASSFTSGGVETQYF TGTGCCAGCAGCTTCACTAGCGGGGGGGTAGAGACCCAGTACTTC
TRBJ1-1 TRBV9 . once CASSVVRGRAAEAFF TGTGCCAGCAGCGTAGTCAGGGGTCGGGCCGCTGAAGCTTTCTTT
TRBJ1-2 TRBV6-5 . . CASSYLGVMNYGYTF TGTGCCAGCAGTTACCTGGGGGTTATGAACTATGGCTACACCTTC
TRBJ2-7 TRBV28 TRBD1 . CASSSGTGGSYEQYF TGTGCCAGCAGTTCTGGGACAGGGGGCTCCTACGAGCAGTACTTC
TRBJ1-5 TRBV12-5 . once CASGLGRERGPNQPQHF TGTGCTAGTGGTTTGGGAAGGGAGAGGGGCCCGAATCAGCCCCAGCATTTT
TRBJ2-2 TRBV27 . once CASSFGGFTNTGELFF TGTGCCAGCAGTTTTGGAGGCTTCACGAACACCGGGGAGCTGTTTTTT